This record concerns one T cell receptor (beta chain) sequence. The sample comes from a study of blood T cell repertoires in COVID-19. Study background: The samples span acute and convalescent COVID-19 from the United States, Italy and Spain. T cells, B-cell-depleted T cells, or PBMCs provided the cDNA or gDNA that served as material.

V was pared by 2 bases and J by 1 base, with 14 bases between. The germline gives CDR1 MNHNS, CDR2 SASEGT. The CDR3 has 16 amino acids. Patients at the Seattle site were enrolled during active infection and followed longitudinally. Original analysis: Estimates of nucleated cell counts were drawn from the amplification of reference gene primers. Assay: immunoSEQ multiplex PCR; the TCRdb copy retains only in-frame clones and omits some. The V and J calls and clone size were taken over from that table, and D and trimming were inferred from the DNA. The table has 150,000 to 200,000 clones, over 90% seen once.

The receptor was derived from a woman aged 60 to 75 with COVID-19, enrolled during active disease. The rearrangement links TRBV6-1 to TRBJ1-2, with a tentative D call TRBD1 (5 bases). Material for sequencing was peripheral blood. In nucleotides, the CDR3 is TGTGCCAGCAGTGAAATAGCCGGGGGTTTTAACTATGGCTACACCTTC. As protein: CASSEIAGGFNYGYTF.